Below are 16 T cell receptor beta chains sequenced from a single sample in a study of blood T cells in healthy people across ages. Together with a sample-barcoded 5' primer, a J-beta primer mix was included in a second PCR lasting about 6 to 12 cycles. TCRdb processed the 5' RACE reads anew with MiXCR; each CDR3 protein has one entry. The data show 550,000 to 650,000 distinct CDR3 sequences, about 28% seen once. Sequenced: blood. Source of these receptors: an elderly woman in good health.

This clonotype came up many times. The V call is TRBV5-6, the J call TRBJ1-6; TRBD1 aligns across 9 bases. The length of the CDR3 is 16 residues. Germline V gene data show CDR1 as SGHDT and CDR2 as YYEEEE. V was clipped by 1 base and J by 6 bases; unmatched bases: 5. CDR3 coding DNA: TGTGCCAGCAGCTTGCCTGGGACAGGGACTAATTCACCCCTCCACTTT. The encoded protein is CASSLPGTGTNSPLHF. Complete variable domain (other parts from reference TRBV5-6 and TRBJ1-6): DAGVTQSPTHLIKTRGQQVTLRCSPKSGHDTVSWYQQALGQGPQFIFQYYEEEERQRGNFPDRFSGHQFPNYSSELNVNALLLGDSALYLCASSLPGTGTNSPLHFGNGTRLTVT.

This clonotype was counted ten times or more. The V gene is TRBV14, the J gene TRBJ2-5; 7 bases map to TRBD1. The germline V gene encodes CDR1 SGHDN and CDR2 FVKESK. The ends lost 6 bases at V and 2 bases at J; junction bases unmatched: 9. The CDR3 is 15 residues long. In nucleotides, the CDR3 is TGTGCCAGCAGTCAACTCCGGGACAGTCAAGAGACCCAGTACTTC. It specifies CASSQLRDSQETQYF.

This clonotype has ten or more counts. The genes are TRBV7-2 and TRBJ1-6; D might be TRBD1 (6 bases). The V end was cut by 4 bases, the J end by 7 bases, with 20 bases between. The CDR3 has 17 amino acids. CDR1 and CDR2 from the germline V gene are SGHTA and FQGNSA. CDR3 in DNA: TGTGCCAGCAGCTCTACGGGGGGGGCGCGAAGGAATTCACCCCTCCACTTT. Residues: CASSSTGGARRNSPLHF.

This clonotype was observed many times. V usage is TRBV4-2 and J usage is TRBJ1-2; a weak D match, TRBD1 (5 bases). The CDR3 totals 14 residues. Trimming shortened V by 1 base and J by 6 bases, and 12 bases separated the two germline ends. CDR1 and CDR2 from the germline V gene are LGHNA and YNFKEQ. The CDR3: CASSQGQGANGYTF. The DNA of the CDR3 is TGTGCCAGCAGCCAAGGCCAAGGGGCGAATGGCTACACCTTC.

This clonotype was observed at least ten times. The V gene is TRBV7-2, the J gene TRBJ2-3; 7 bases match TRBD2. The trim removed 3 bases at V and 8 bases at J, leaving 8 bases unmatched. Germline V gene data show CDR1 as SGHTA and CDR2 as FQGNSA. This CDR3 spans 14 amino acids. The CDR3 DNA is TGTGCCAGCAGCTTGGGGGGGTTGCAGGGTACGCAGTATTTT. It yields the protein CASSLGGLQGTQYF.

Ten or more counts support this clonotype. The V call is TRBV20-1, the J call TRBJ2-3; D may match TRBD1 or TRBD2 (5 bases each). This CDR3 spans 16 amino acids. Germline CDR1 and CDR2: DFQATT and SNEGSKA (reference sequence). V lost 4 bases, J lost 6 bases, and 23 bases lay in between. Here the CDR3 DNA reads TGCAGTGCTACTTTTTCGCTGGGGGTCTCCCGGGATACGCAGTATTTT. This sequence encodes CSATFSLGVSRDTQYF.

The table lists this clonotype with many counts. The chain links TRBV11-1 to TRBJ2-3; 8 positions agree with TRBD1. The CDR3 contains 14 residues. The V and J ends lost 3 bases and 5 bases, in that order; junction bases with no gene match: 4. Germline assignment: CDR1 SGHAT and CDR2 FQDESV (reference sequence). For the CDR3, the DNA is TGTGCCAGCAGCTTGGACAGGGCTTTAGATACGCAGTATTTT. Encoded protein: CASSLDRALDTQYF. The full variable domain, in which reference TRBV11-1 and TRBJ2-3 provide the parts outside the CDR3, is EAEVAQSPRYKITEKSQAVAFWCDPISGHATLYWYRQILGQGPELLVQFQDESVVDDSQLPKDRFSAERLKGVDSTLKIQPAELGDSAMYLCASSLDRALDTQYFGPGTRLTVL.

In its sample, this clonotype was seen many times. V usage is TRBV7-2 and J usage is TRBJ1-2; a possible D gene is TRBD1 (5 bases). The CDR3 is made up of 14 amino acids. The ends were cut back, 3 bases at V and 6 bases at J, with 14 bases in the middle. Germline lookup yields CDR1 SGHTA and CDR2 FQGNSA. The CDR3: CASSFPRGGDGYTF. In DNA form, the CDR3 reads TGTGCCAGCAGCTTCCCCCGGGGGGGGGATGGCTACACCTTC.

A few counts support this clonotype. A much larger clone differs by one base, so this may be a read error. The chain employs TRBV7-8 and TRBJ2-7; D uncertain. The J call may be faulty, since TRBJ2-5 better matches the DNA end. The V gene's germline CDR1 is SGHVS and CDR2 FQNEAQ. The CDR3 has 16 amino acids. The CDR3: CAISSSRYAEKETQYF. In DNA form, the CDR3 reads TGTGCCATCAGCTCATCGCGGTACGCTGAGAAAGAGACCCAGTACTTC.

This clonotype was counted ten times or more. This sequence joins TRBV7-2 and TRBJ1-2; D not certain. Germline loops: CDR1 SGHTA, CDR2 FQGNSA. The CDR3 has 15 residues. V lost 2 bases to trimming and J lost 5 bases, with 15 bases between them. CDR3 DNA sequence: TGTGCCAGCAGCTTAACTTTCGACGAGTTTTATGGCTACACCTTC. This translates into CASSLTFDEFYGYTF.

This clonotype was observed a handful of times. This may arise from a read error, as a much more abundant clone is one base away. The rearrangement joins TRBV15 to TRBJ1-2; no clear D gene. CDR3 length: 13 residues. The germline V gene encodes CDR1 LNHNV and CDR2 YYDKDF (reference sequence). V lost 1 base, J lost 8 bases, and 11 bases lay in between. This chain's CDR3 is CATSRGLQGGYTF. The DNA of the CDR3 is TGTGCCACCAGCAGAGGCCTTCAAGGGGGCTACACCTTC. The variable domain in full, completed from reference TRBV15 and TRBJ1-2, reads DAMVIQNPRYQVTQFGKPVTLSCSQTLNHNVMYWYQQKSSQAPKLLFHYYDKDFNNEADTPDNFQSRRPNTSFCFLDIRSPGLGDTAMYLCATSRGLQGGYTFGSGTRLTVV.

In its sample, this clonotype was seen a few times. The CDR3 DNA reads TGTGCCAGCGCCGGCCCAGGGGGGGGGGCCGGGGAGCTGTTTTTT. Its translation: CASAGPGGGAGELFF. The V call is TRBV12-3 or TRBV12-4, the J call TRBJ2-2; D may match TRBD1 or TRBD2 (7 bases each). V lost 8 bases to trimming and J lost 6 bases, with 19 bases between them. The CDR3 loop spans 15 amino acids.

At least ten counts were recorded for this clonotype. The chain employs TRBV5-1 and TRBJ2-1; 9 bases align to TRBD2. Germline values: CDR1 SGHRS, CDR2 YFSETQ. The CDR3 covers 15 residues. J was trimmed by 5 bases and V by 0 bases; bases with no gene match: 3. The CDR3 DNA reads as TGCGCCAGCAGCTTGGGAGCGGGGGGCCACAATGAGCAGTTCTTC. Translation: CASSLGAGGHNEQFF.

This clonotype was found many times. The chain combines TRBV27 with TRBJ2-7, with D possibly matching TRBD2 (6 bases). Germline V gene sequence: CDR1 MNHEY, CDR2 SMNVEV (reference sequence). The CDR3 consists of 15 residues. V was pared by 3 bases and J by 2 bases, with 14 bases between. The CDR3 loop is CASSLSLALTYEQYF. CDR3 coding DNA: TGTGCCAGCAGTTTGAGCCTAGCGCTCACCTACGAGCAGTACTTC.

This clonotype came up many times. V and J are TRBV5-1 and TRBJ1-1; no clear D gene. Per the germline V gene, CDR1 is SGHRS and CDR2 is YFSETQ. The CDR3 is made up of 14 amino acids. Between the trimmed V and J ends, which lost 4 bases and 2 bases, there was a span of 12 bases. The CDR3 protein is CASSQHGDNTEAFF. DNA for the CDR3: TGCGCCAGCAGCCAACATGGCGATAACACTGAAGCTTTCTTT.

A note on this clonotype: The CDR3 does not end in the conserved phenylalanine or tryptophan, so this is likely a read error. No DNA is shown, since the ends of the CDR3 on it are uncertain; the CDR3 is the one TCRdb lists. Here the CDR3 reads CATKRRAGENSPLHFGN. The chain has TRBV6-6 and TRBJ2-1; TRBD2 was called by the table and not checked on the DNA. Germline V lookup: CDR1 MNHNY, CDR2 SVGAGI (reference sequence). The CDR3 length is 17 residues, termini included.